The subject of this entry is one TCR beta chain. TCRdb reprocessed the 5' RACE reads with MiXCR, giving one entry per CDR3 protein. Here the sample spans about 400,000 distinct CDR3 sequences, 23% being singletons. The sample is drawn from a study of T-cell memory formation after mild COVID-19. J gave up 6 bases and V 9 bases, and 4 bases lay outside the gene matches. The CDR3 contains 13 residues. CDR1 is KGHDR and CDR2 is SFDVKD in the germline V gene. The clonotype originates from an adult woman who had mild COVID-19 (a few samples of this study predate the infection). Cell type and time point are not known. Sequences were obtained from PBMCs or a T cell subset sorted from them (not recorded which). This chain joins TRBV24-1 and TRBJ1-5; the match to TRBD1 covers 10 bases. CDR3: CATRQGASQPQHF. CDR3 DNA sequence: TGTGCCACCCGACAGGGGGCGAGTCAGCCCCAGCATTTT.